The present T cell receptor (beta chain) was sequenced within a study of CD8+CD57+ T cells in acquired aplastic anemia. Profiles of TCR beta VDJ and CDR3 were generated from a genomic DNA template. TCRdb re-derived calls from the reads in MiXCR, one entry per CDR3 protein. Of about 220,000 distinct CDR3 sequences listed, roughly 35% were seen once; the top ten hold 0.95% to 1.2%. The ends were cut back, 0 bases at V and 6 bases at J, with 12 bases in the middle. This CDR3 has 14 amino acids. The V gene's germline CDR1 is DFQATT and CDR2 SNEGSKA (reference sequence). The chain joins TRBV20-1 to TRBJ2-1; D is perhaps TRBD2 (5 bases). The sequenced sample was sorted CD4+, CD8+, or CD8+CD57+ T cells (not recorded which) from PBMCs. This TCR was recovered from a human donor in good health, serving as a control. CDR3: CSARDFRDVNEQFF. In DNA, the CDR3 is TGCAGTGCTAGAGATTTCCGGGATGTCAATGAGCAGTTCTTC.